The T cell receptor beta chain under discussion was sequenced for a study of shared clonotypes between healthy human individuals. Whole-study results and caveats: Rarefaction gave evidence that sorted-subset sequencing remained incomplete despite large depth.

Repertoires were generated with immunoSEQ multiplex PCR, while TCRdb's copy carries only in-frame clones and drops some. The sample includes millions of clones, about 92% seen only once; the top ten take roughly 0.13%. About this clone itself: Its antigen is undetermined.

Sequences were obtained from naive CD4+ T cells sorted from blood. Indicated subset: CD45RA+ positively selected. The sequence was obtained from a man younger than 35 in good health.

The CDR3 coding sequence is TGTGCCACCAGCAGAGATCGTACAATTAATGGCTACACCTTC. Residues: CATSRDRTINGYTF. V and J are TRBV15 and TRBJ1-2; D is uncertain. Trimming left V 0 bases short and J 6 bases short, with 11 bases between. The CDR3 totals 14 residues. Germline V gene data show CDR1 as LNHNV and CDR2 as YYDKDF (reference sequence).